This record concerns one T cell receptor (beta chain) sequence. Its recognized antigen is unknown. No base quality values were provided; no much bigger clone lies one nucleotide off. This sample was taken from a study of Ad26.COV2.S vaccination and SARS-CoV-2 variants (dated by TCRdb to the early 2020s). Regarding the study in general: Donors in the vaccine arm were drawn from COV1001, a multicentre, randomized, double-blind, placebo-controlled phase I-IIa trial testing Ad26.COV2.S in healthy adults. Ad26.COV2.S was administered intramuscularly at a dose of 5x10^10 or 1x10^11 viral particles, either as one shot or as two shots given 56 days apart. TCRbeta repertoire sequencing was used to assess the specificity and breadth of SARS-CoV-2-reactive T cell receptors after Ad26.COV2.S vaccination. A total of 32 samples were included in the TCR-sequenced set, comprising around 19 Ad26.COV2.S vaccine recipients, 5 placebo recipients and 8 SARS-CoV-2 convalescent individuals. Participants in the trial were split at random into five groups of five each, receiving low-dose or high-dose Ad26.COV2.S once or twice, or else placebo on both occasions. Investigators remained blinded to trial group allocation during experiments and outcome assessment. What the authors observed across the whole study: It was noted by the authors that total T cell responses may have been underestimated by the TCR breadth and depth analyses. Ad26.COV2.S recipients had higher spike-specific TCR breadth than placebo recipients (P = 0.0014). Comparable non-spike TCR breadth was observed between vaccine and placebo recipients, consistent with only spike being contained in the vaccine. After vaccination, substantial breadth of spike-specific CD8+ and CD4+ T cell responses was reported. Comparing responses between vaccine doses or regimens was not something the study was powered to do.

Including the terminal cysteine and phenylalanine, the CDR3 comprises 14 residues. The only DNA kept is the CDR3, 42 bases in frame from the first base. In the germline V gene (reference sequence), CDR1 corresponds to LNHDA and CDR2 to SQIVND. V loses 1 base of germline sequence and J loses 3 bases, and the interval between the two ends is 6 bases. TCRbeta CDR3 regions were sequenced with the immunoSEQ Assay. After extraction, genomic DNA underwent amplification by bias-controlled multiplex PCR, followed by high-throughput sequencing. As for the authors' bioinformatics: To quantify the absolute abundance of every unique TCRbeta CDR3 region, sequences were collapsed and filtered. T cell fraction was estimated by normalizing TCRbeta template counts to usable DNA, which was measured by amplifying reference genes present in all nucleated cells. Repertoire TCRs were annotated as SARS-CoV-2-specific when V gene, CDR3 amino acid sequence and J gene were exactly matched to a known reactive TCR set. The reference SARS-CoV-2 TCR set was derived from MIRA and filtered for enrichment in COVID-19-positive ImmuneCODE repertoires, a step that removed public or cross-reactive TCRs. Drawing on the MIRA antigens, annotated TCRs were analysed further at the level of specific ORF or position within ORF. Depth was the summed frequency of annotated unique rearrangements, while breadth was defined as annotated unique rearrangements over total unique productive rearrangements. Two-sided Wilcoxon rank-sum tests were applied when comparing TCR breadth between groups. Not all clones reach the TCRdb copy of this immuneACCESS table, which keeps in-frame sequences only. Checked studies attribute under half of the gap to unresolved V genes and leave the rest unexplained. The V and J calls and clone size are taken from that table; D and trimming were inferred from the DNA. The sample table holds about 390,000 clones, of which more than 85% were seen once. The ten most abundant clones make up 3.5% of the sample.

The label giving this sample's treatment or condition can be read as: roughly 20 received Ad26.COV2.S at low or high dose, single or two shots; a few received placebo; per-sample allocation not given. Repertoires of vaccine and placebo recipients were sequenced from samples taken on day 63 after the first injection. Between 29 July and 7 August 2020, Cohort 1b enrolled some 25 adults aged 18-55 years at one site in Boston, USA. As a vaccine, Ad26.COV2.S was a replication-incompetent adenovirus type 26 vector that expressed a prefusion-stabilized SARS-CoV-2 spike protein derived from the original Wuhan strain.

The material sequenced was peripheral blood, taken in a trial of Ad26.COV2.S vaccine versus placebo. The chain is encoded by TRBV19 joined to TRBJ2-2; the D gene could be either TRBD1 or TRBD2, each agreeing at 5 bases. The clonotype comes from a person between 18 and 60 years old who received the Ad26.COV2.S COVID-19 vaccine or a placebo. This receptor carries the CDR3 CASSIVGDTGELFF. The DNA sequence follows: TGTGCCAGTAGTATAGTGGGGGACACCGGGGAGCTGTTTTTT.